The rows below give T cell receptor beta chains drawn from one sample of a study of control samples from healthy donors and cancer patients. Sequencing was performed with immunoSEQ multiplex PCR; in TCRdb, only in-frame clones are kept and a portion is missing. The table lists about 230,000 clones, around 79% of them singletons. Specimen: PBMCs. These receptors all come from a woman in her fifties or sixties with lung cancer. CDR3s include the opening cysteine and the closing phenylalanine or tryptophan. The D gene is left open where the match is weak. A clone size is listed for some rows: how often the clone was seen (once, few, many), or a class if it is expanded.

D	V	size	J	DNA	CDR3
TRBD1	TRBV19	.	TRBJ1-6	TGTGCCAGTAGTACGGTGACAGGGCGCAATTCACCCCTCCACTTT	CASSTVTGRNSPLHF
.	TRBV5-1	.	TRBJ1-2	TGCGCCAGCACCCTGCAAGGACAGAACTATGGCTACACCTTC	CASTLQGQNYGYTF
TRBD1	TRBV3-1/TRBV3-2	.	TRBJ1-2	TGTGCCAGCAGCCCTAGGGACAGGGAATACTATGGCTACACCTTC	CASSPRDREYYGYTF
.	TRBV7-3	once	TRBJ2-1	TGTGCCAGCAGCCTAGATGCCTACAATGAGCAGTTCTTC	CASSLDAYNEQFF
.	TRBV12-3/TRBV12-4	.	TRBJ1-5	TGTGCCAGCAGTTGGGGCTTCAATCAGCCCCAGCATTTT	CASSWGFNQPQHF
.	TRBV21-1	.	TRBJ1-1	TGTGCCAGCAGCAAAATCAGGGGTAATAATAAAGCTTTCTTT	CASSKIRGNNKAFF
TRBD1	TRBV28	few	TRBJ1-2	TGTGCCAGCAAAGAAAGCAGGACAGGGGGCGTCTATGGCTACACCTTC	CASKESRTGGVYGYTF
.	TRBV5-1	.	TRBJ2-7	TGCGCCAGCAGCGCCCCGGGACTTAACTCCTACGAGCAGTACTTC	CASSAPGLNSYEQYF
.	TRBV9	.	TRBJ1-2	TGTGCCAGCAGCGAGACAGGCGGCCTTAACTATGGCTACACCTTC	CASSETGGLNYGYTF
TRBD2	TRBV5-1	.	TRBJ2-1	TGCGCCAGCAGCTTGGCAACTAGCGGGAGGGCCTGGAATGAGCAGTTCTTC	CASSLATSGRAWNEQFF
TRBD1	TRBV5-8	.	TRBJ1-5	TGTGCCAGCAGCTTCGACAGGGCTTCTCAGCCCCAGCATTTT	CASSFDRASQPQHF
TRBD2	TRBV11-2	.	TRBJ2-5	TGTGCCAGCAGCTTATCTAGCGGGGGACAAGAGACCCAGTACTTC	CASSLSSGGQETQYF
TRBD1	TRBV5-1	.	TRBJ2-5	TGCGCCAGCAGCTGGGGACAGGGGAGAGCAGAGACCCAGTACTTC	CASSWGQGRAETQYF
.	TRBV12-3/TRBV12-4	.	TRBJ2-3	TGTGCCAGCAGTTTTACCAGCCGAAGGCCCCAGTATTTT	CASSFTSRRPQYF
TRBD1	TRBV7-3	many	TRBJ2-1	TGTGCCAGCAGCTTAACCCCCGGGACAGGGGGGAATGAGCAGTTCTTC	CASSLTPGTGGNEQFF
.	TRBV20-1	.	TRBJ2-2	TGCAGTGCTAGTTTCCAGGGAAGCACCGGGGAGCTGTTTTTT	CSASFQGSTGELFF
.	TRBV6-6	.	TRBJ2-3	TGTGCCAGCAGTTACTCCTACAGCACAGATACGCAGTATTTT	CASSYSYSTDTQYF
TRBD1	TRBV24-1	.	TRBJ2-5	TGTGCCACCAGTGACGCCGGGACAGGCAAAGAGACCCAGTACTTC	CATSDAGTGKETQYF
TRBD2	TRBV6-1	.	TRBJ2-7	TGTGCCAGCAGTGACCTTGGACTAGCGGGGGAGCAGTACTTC	CASSDLGLAGEQYF
TRBD1	TRBV28	few	TRBJ1-5	TGTGCCAGCAGTTTAGGACAGGGTAGCAATCAGCCCCAGCATTTT	CASSLGQGSNQPQHF
TRBD2	TRBV6-5	.	TRBJ2-5	TGTGCCAGCACTAGCGGGGGGAGGGAGACCCAGTACTTC	CASTSGGRETQYF
TRBD1	TRBV5-4	.	TRBJ1-4	TGTGCCAGCAGCCCCGGAGGGACAGGGTACGAAAAACTGTTTTTT	CASSPGGTGYEKLFF
TRBD2	TRBV28	.	TRBJ2-3	TGTGCCAGCACGATTAGCGGGAGAAGCTCAGATACGCAGTATTTT	CASTISGRSSDTQYF
.	TRBV12-3/TRBV12-4	few	TRBJ1-1	TGTGCCAGCAGAACCTTAGGGGGAGGGGAAGCTTTCTTT	CASRTLGGGEAFF
.	TRBV2	.	TRBJ1-6	TGTGCCAGCAAGACAGACACTAATAATTCACCCCTCCACTTT	CASKTDTNNSPLHF
TRBD1	TRBV3-1/TRBV3-2	.	TRBJ2-1	TGTGCCAGCAGCCCGGGGAGGCCCGACAGGGGGCAGTTCTTC	CASSPGRPDRGQFF
.	TRBV11-2	.	TRBJ1-1	TGTGCCAGCAGCCTTAACAGGGTGACTGAAGCTTTCTTT	CASSLNRVTEAFF
TRBD1	TRBV28	.	TRBJ1-1	TGTGCCAGCAGTCAGACAGGGAGGACCACTGAAGCTTTCTTT	CASSQTGRTTEAFF
.	TRBV5-1	.	TRBJ2-7	TGCGCCAGCAGCTTGTTACAGGGCCCCTACGAGCAGTACTTC	CASSLLQGPYEQYF
TRBD2	TRBV28	.	TRBJ2-7	TGTGCCAGCAGTTTATTTCGGGCTAGCGGGAGCTACGAGCAGTACTTC	CASSLFRASGSYEQYF